This entry describes one T cell receptor beta chain. The CDR3 is made up of 12 amino acids. CDR1 SQVTM and CDR2 ANQGSEA come from the germline V gene. The ends lost 7 bases at V and 1 base at J; junction bases unmatched: 2. This record comes from a study of blood T cell repertoires in COVID-19. Measured with immunoSEQ multiplex PCR; TCRdb has only the in-frame clones, and not every one. The sample shows 400,000 or so clones, around 87% of them seen only once. V is TRBV29-1 and J is TRBJ2-3; 7 bases map to TRBD2. The source material was peripheral blood. This sequence originates from a human donor in a cohort sampled during active COVID-19. The chain's CDR3 is CSATSGTDTQYF. CDR3 sequence (DNA): TGCAGCGCAACTAGCGGCACAGATACGCAGTATTTT.